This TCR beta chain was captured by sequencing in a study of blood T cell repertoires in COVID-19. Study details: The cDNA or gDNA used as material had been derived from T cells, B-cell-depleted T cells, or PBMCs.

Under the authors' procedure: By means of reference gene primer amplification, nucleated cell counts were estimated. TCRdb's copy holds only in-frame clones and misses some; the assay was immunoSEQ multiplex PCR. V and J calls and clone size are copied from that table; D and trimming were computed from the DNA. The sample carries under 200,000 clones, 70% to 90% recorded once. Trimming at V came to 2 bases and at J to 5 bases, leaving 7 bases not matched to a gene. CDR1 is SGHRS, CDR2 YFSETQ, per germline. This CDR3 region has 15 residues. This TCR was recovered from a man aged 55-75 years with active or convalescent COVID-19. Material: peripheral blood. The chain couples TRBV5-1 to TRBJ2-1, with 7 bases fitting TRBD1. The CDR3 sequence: CASSLGTARDNEQFF. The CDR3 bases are TGCGCCAGCAGCTTAGGGACAGCCCGGGACAATGAGCAGTTCTTC. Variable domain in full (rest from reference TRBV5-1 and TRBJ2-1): KAGVTQTPRYLIKTRGQQVTLSCSPISGHRSVSWYQQTPGQGLQFLFEYFSETQRNKGNFPGRFSGRQFSNSRSEMNVSTLELGDSALYLCASSLGTARDNEQFFGPGTRLTVL.